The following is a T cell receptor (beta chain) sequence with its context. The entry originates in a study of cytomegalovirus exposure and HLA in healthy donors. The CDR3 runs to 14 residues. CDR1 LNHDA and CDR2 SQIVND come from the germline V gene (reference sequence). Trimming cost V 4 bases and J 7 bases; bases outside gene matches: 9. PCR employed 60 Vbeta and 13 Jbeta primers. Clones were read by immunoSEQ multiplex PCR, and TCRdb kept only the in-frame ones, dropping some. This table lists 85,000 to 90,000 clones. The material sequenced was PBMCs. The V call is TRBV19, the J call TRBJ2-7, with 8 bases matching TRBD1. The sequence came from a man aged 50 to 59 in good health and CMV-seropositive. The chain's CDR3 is CASSTPGQGQEQYF. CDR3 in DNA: TGTGCCAGTAGTACCCCAGGACAGGGCCAAGAGCAGTACTTC.